Listed below are T cell receptor beta chains from one sample, sequenced in a study of blood T cell repertoires in COVID-19. The repertoire was sequenced with immunoSEQ multiplex PCR; TCRdb's copy has only in-frame clones and lacks some. The profile shows fewer than 350,000 clones, 65% to 90% of them singletons. Sequencing was done on a sample of PBMCs or T cells enriched from blood (not recorded which). Every receptor here comes from a woman aged 40 to 50 with acute COVID-19. Each CDR3 is given with its conserved first and last residue. D genes are given only for firm matches. Clone size is not always given. Where it is, it says once, few, many or a class for expanded clones.

>TRBD1|few|TRBV5-6|TRBJ1-5
TGTGCCAGCAGCAACAGGGGCGGTCAGCCCCAGCATTTT
CASSNRGGQPQHF
>TRBD2|NA|TRBV12-3/TRBV12-4|TRBJ2-2
TGTGCCAGCAGTTTAAAGCGGGAGGGGGAGCTGTTTTTT
CASSLKREGELFF
>TRBD1|NA|TRBV9|TRBJ1-2
TGTGCCAGCAGCGCATCCGGGACAGGCGGGTATGGCTACACCTTC
CASSASGTGGYGYTF
>NA|NA|TRBV11-3|TRBJ2-2
TGTGCCAGCAGCCTCTCAGGGGTGAACACCGGGGAGCTGTTTTTT
CASSLSGVNTGELFF
>NA|once|TRBV4-2|TRBJ1-2
TGTGCCAGCAGCCAAGACCATACAGGGAACTATGGCTACACCTTC
CASSQDHTGNYGYTF
>NA|NA|TRBV28|TRBJ1-4
TGTGCCAGCAGGGGGCTCACCGAGGCAACTAATGAAAAACTGTTTTTT
CASRGLTEATNEKLFF
>NA|few|TRBV4-3|TRBJ1-1
TGCGCCAGCAGCCAAGACGCAGGGTCGAACACTGAAGCTTTCTTT
CASSQDAGSNTEAFF
>TRBD1|NA|TRBV19|TRBJ2-5
TGTGCCAGTAGTCCTGGACAGGGGCCGGGGGAGACCCAGTACTTC
CASSPGQGPGETQYF
>NA|NA|TRBV28|TRBJ1-2
TGTGCCAGCAGTTTAAAACCGGGACTCCTCGGGGTAAACTCTGGCTACACCTTC
CASSLKPGLLGVNSGYTF
>TRBD1|few|TRBV5-5|TRBJ1-1
TGTGCCAGCAAACAAGACAGGGTATGGAACACTGAAGCTTTCTTT
CASKQDRVWNTEAFF
>TRBD1|once|TRBV7-6|TRBJ1-3
TGTGCCAGCAGTCGCACAGGGGCTGGAAACACCATATATTTT
CASSRTGAGNTIYF
>NA|NA|TRBV7-2|TRBJ1-2
TGTGCCAGCAGCTTAGGACGTAGGGGAGGCGATGGCTACACCTTC
CASSLGRRGGDGYTF
>TRBD1|NA|TRBV7-8|TRBJ1-6
TGTGCCAGCAAAGGACAGGGCGATTCACCCCTCCACTTT
CASKGQGDSPLHF
>NA|NA|TRBV11-2|TRBJ2-1
TGTGCCAGCAGCTTAGATCGGCTAGCGCCAAATGAGCAGTTCTTC
CASSLDRLAPNEQFF
>TRBD2|once|TRBV7-9|TRBJ2-2
TGTGCCAGCAGCCTATACGGGACTAAAAACACCGGGGAGCTGTTTTTT
CASSLYGTKNTGELFF
>TRBD1|many|TRBV7-9|TRBJ1-3
TGTGCCAGCAGCCTTGGGACAGTCCGCTCTGGAAACACCATATATTTT
CASSLGTVRSGNTIYF
>TRBD1|NA|TRBV7-8|TRBJ2-3
TGTGCCAGCAGCTTAGGTATCCAGGGGGTCACAGATACGCAGTATTTT
CASSLGIQGVTDTQYF
>TRBD1|NA|TRBV12-3/TRBV12-4|TRBJ2-1
TGTGCCAGCAGGAAAACAGGGGAACATGAGCAGTTCTTC
CASRKTGEHEQFF
>TRBD1|NA|TRBV12-5|TRBJ2-2
TGTGCTAGTGGTTTGGTACACGTTCGGGTAACAGGGGGCGCCGGCGGGGAGCTGTTTTTT
CASGLVHVRVTGGAGGELFF
>NA|NA|TRBV7-3|TRBJ2-1
TGTGCCAGCAGCTTAACGTTAGCAGTCCGGGATGAGCAGTTCTTC
CASSLTLAVRDEQFF
>TRBD1|NA|TRBV27|TRBJ1-5
TGTGCCAGCAGTTCCCCTGGGACAGGCAATCAGCCCCAGCATTTT
CASSSPGTGNQPQHF
>TRBD1|NA|TRBV5-1|TRBJ1-1
TGCGCCAGCAGCTTGGCCACAGGGGGCACTGAAGCTTTCTTT
CASSLATGGTEAFF
>NA|NA|TRBV4-1|TRBJ2-2
TGCGCCAGCAGCCAAGATCTCCGCAGGATAGACACCGGGGAGCTGTTTTTT
CASSQDLRRIDTGELFF
>NA|NA|TRBV19|TRBJ1-5
TGTGCCAGTAGTATGGTAGAGAGGAATCAGCCCCAGCATTTT
CASSMVERNQPQHF
>NA|NA|TRBV7-2|TRBJ2-2
TGTGCCAGCAGCTACAAGGGGGCTCCGGGACTAGTAGTCGGGGAGCTGTTTTTT
CASSYKGAPGLVVGELFF
>NA|NA|TRBV5-8|TRBJ2-3
TGTGCCAGCAGCTTGGCCAACGGTGGGGGGGGGCCGACAGATACGCAGTATTTT
CASSLANGGGGPTDTQYF
>NA|NA|TRBV6-4|TRBJ1-5
TGTGCCAGCAGTGACTCGTGGTGGGGGCCTGATAGCAATCAGCCCCAGCATTTT
CASSDSWWGPDSNQPQHF
>TRBD2|NA|TRBV7-2|TRBJ2-3
TGTGCCAGCAGCTTAGAGGCCCTAGCGGGATTAGGAAACACAGATACGCAGTATTTT
CASSLEALAGLGNTDTQYF
>TRBD2|NA|TRBV4-3|TRBJ2-1
TGCGCCAGCAGCCAAGAGCGGACTAGCGGGGCAAGAGAGCAGTTCTTC
CASSQERTSGAREQFF
>NA|NA|TRBV18|TRBJ2-5
TGTGCCAGCTCACGAGCAGGCCAAGAGACCCAGTACTTC
CASSRAGQETQYF
>NA|NA|TRBV7-3|TRBJ2-1
TGTGCCAGCAGCTTAGCGTTCGACTATCTTAGTGAGCAGTTCTTC
CASSLAFDYLSEQFF
>NA|NA|TRBV19|TRBJ2-7
TGTGCCAGTAGTCTCGGCGGAAGCAGCTATGAGCAGTACTTC
CASSLGGSSYEQYF
>NA|NA|TRBV29-1|TRBJ2-4
TGCAGCGTTTTCGCGCCCGGAGACATTCAGTACTTC
CSVFAPGDIQYF
>NA|NA|TRBV14|TRBJ2-2
TGTGCCAGCAGCCAAGAACTGACTTTCGGAGGGGAGCTGTTTTTT
CASSQELTFGGELFF
>NA|NA|TRBV14|TRBJ1-2
TGTGCCAGCAGCCATGACACAGGGACTGGCTACACCTTC
CASSHDTGTGYTF
>TRBD1|NA|TRBV28|TRBJ2-4
TGTGCCAGCAGTTTGGGTGGACAGGGGGTCAAGGGAGCCAAAAACATTCAGTACTTC
CASSLGGQGVKGAKNIQYF
>NA|NA|TRBV7-4|TRBJ1-5
TGTGCCAGCAGCTTTTGTCAGGGTCCAAATCAGCCCCAGCATTTT
CASSFCQGPNQPQHF
>TRBD1|NA|TRBV5-4|TRBJ2-7
TGTGCCAGCAGCTTGACAGGGGGCAACGAGCAGTACTTC
CASSLTGGNEQYF
>NA|few|TRBV28|TRBJ2-6
TGTGCCAGCAGAAGGGGATTTGGGGCCAACGTCCTGACTTTC
CASRRGFGANVLTF
>NA|NA|TRBV5-1|TRBJ1-6
TGCGCCAGCAGGGCGGGGCCGGGTAATTCACCCCTCCACTTT
CASRAGPGNSPLHF
>NA|NA|TRBV4-2|TRBJ2-7
TGTGCCAGCAGCCAAGTACTACTAGATACCTACGAGCAGTACTTC
CASSQVLLDTYEQYF
>NA|NA|TRBV5-6|TRBJ1-2
TGTGCCAGCAGCTTGCAGGGTTATGGTGGCTACACCTTC
CASSLQGYGGYTF
>TRBD1|NA|TRBV19|TRBJ1-1
TGTGCCAGTAGTGATGGGACAGGGGGTGTTTATTTGGACACTGAAGCTTTCTTT
CASSDGTGGVYLDTEAFF
>NA|NA|TRBV19|TRBJ2-2
TGTGCCAGTAGTCATGTAGCCCCCACCGGGGAGCTGTTTTTT
CASSHVAPTGELFF
>NA|NA|TRBV7-8|TRBJ1-1
TGTGCCAGCACCATGACAGGGAACACTGAAGCTTTCTTT
CASTMTGNTEAFF